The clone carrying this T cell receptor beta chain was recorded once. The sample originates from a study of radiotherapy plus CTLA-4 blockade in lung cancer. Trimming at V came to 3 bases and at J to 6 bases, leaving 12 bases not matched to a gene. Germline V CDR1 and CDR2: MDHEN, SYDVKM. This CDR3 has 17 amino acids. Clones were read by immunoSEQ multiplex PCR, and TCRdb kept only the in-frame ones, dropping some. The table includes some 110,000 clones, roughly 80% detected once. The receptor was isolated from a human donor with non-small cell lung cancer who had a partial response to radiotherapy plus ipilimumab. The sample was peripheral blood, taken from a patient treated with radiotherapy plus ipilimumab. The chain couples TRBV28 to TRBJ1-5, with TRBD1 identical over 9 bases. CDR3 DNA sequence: TGTGCCAGCAGTTTCCAAGGGGCACAGGGGGCAACTCAGCCCCAGCATTTT. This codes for CASSFQGAQGATQPQHF.